What follows are 2 T cell receptor beta chains derived from one specimen sequenced in a study of T cell repertoires in cytomegalovirus infection (dated by TCRdb to about 2019). These receptors' antigens are unknown. In light of the paper, this sample's treatment or condition label describes: in vitro stimulation with specific CMV peptide epitopes to enrich CMV-specific T cells. TCRdb shows the sequencer as Illumina HiSeq 1500. TCRdb applied fastp at Q25 and MiXCR to the public reads, then kept only in-frame beta chains. Rows merge per CDR3 protein into single entries with the most common DNA and genes. For this sample there are roughly 180,000 distinct CDR3 sequences; about a fifth appear just once. Roughly 25% of the sample comes from the top ten. Here the sequenced sample was CD8+ T cells from cultured PBMCs, taken from culture after CMV antigen stimulation. The receptor source for this set is a human donor in good health (CMV status not recorded). Some clones in this sample may be carry-over from other donors' samples.

This clonotype was counted only a few times. The chain has TRBV7-6 and TRBJ1-4, with unresolved D. The germline V gene encodes CDR1 SGHVS and CDR2 FNYEAQ. Between the trimmed V and J ends, which lost 3 bases and 0 bases, there was a span of 5 bases. This CDR3 region has 14 residues. This CDR3 is CASSLYSTNEKLFF. CDR3 sequence (DNA): TGTGCCAGCAGCTTGTACTCAACTAATGAAAAACTGTTTTTT.

This clonotype has a handful of counts. The rearrangement links TRBV7-2 to TRBJ2-7; 8 nucleotides line up with TRBD1. With 8 bases clipped from V and 3 bases from J, the junction kept 6 bases outside the gene matches. CDR3 length: 13 amino acids. CDR1 and CDR2 from the germline V gene are SGHTA and FQGNSA. CDR3 sequence: CASGRQGIYEQYF. The CDR3 nucleotides read TGTGCCAGCGGCAGACAGGGGATCTACGAGCAGTACTTC.